This T cell receptor (beta chain) was retrieved from a study of T-cell memory formation after mild COVID-19. Only a few counts were recorded for this clonotype. Antigen unknown. Study results and limitations: Contracting CD4+ clones sat mainly in CM and EM; CD8+ in EMRA.

One entry per CDR3 protein results from TCRdb running MiXCR on the 5' RACE reads. This table has about 110,000 distinct CDR3 sequences, 15% to 20% appearing once. Germline V gene data show CDR1 as SGHDT and CDR2 as YYEEEE. V was pared by 4 bases and J by 6 bases, with 7 bases of the junction left unmatched. The length of the CDR3 is 15 residues. The clonotype comes from an adult woman who had mild COVID-19 (a few samples of this study predate the infection). Cell type and time point are not known. The chain has TRBV5-6 and TRBJ2-1; 10 bases fit TRBD1. Sequenced: PBMCs or a T cell subset sorted from them (not recorded which). The CDR3 loop is CASSRPGTGVNEQFF. The CDR3 bases are TGTGCCAGCAGCCGTCCGGGGACAGGGGTCAATGAGCAGTTCTTC.